Listed here is a single T cell receptor beta chain. No cognate antigen has been identified for it. Base quality data are lacking; no much larger clone is found one base away. The sample belongs to a study of T cells in Graves' hyperthyroidism and ophthalmopathy (dated by TCRdb to the late 2010s). As for the study more broadly: Peripheral blood samples were taken at initial diagnosis, before any treatment was given. Whether ophthalmopathy could be predicted prospectively was tested in an independent validation cohort made up of about 18 hyperthyroidism patients plus 17 patients who later progressed to ophthalmopathy. In addition, the study compared T-cell repertoires in thyroid tissue and in blood from about 6 Graves' hyperthyroidism patients. According to the paper, TCR Vbeta CDR3 sequencing was carried out on 120 to 150 peripheral blood samples, which came from 40 to 45 ophthalmopathy, around 75 hyperthyroidism and approximately 17 progressor patients. The roughly 90 discovery patients were divided at random into training and test sets in a 7:3 ratio. To identify TCR V-J signatures that set the groups apart, the researchers used a discovery cohort of approximately 98 patients, made up of about 44 with Graves' ophthalmopathy and approximately 57 with stable Graves' hyperthyroidism. Following sampling, methimazole starting at 30 mg daily was given to hyperthyroidism patients, and high-dose intravenous methylprednisolone was given to ophthalmopathy patients. Broad study findings and their caveats: A 13 V-J signature model separated ophthalmopathy from stable hyperthyroidism, with 87.88% sensitivity and about 81% specificity in cross-validation and 80%/75% in testing. Most expanded thyroid clonotypes (frequency above 0.001) were also detected in blood, suggesting blood repertoires may reflect thyroid immune responses. Sample size was not statistically predetermined, and blinding of investigators to group allocation was not performed. In validation, progression to ophthalmopathy was predicted by the model with 70% to 71% sensitivity and 72% to 80% specificity, a median of roughly 6.4 months before onset.

From a lookup of the germline V gene, CDR1 and CDR2 are LGHNT and FRNRAP. The CDR3, cysteine through phenylalanine, is 15 amino acids long. Kept here is only the CDR3 DNA, which spans 45 bases and is read in frame from base 1. V is pared back by 4 bases and J by 5 bases, with 17 bases lying between the germline termini. TCR beta CDR3 regions were amplified from RNA transcripts. The TCR CDR3 was subjected to a first round of RT-PCR using the HTBI primer set and the Qiagen OneStep RT-PCR kit. Libraries were constructed in a second round of multiplex PCR, after which size selection and purification were carried out. Sequencing of the libraries was done on an Illumina HiSeq2000 using paired-end 100 bp reads. Concerning the study's data processing: SOAPnuke was used to process the raw data, with reads discarded if the reads contained adapters or uncalled bases, had a mean Phred below 15, or lacked an exact constant-primer or identifier match. High-quality paired reads were merged using COPE v1.2.5, and each unique nucleotide sequence was defined as a clonotype. MiTCR v1.1 was used to align the clonotypes against IMGT TRBV, TRBD and TRBJ reference segments. Analysis was restricted to V-J combinations with a frequency above 0.0001, which covered just over 98% of repertoires. The TCS score was defined as F50 (clonal expansion) divided by E x V (chaos), with BLOSUM62-based TCRdist calculated between CDR3 peptides within each V-J. Welch's t-statistics and random forest reduced around 550 V-J features to under 15, which were used in a naive Bayes classifier (R e1071). Clones were called with MiXCR by TCRdb after fastp trimmed the public reads at Q25, and only in-frame beta chains were retained. Each entry is one CDR3 protein sequence, shown with its most common DNA and genes. What appears here as the V and J calls and clone size reflects TCRdb's work, not the paper's. For this sample there are 300,000 to 450,000 distinct CDR3 sequences; 20% to 25% appear just once. Less than 85% of the sample goes to the ten largest clones.

Stable Graves' hyperthyroidism was defined as no progression to ophthalmopathy during 18 months of follow-up. Hyperthyroidism patients were aged 18 to 65 years and newly diagnosed, with disease duration of less than 2 months. The study excluded patients with uncontrolled infections, other autoimmune diseases, pregnancy or lactation. Diagnoses were based on clinical symptoms, serum thyroxine and TRAb, thyroid ultrasound and orbital computed tomography. PBMCs were isolated from about 9.2 ml of fresh peripheral blood by Ficoll-Paque density gradient centrifugation. Total RNA was extracted using Trizol reagent, and RNA quality was assessed on an Agilent 2100 Bioanalyzer.

This TCR came from a man in his forties or fifties with Graves' hyperthyroidism. The sequence joins TRBV12-5 to TRBJ2-5; the D region may be TRBD1 or TRBD2, each matching 5 bases equally. The sequenced material came from blood. This receptor has the CDR3 CASGSTETKGETQYF. In nucleotides, the sequence is TGTGCTAGTGGTTCGACAGAGACTAAGGGGGAGACCCAGTACTTC.